One and the same sample provided the 14 T cell receptor beta chains below, sequenced in a study of CD8 T cells in ankylosing spondylitis. TCRdb re-called the 5' RACE reads through MiXCR, storing one row per CDR3 protein. The data contain 180,000 or so distinct CDR3 sequences, 11% of them singletons. Material for sequencing was blood, either unsorted or a sorted T cell fraction (not recorded which). These receptors came from a male donor with ankylosing spondylitis or in good health (not recorded which).

Ten or more counts support this clonotype. This chain uses TRBV20-1 with TRBJ2-7; no clear D. Germline V gene data show CDR1 as DFQATT and CDR2 as SNEGSKA (reference sequence). Trimming cost V 1 base and J 3 bases, with 13 bases left between them. The CDR3 is 14 residues long. CDR3 region: CSARVPGPHYEQYF. DNA for the CDR3: TGCAGTGCTAGAGTTCCCGGGCCCCACTACGAGCAGTACTTC.

Ten or more counts support this clonotype. This chain uses TRBV6-2 or TRBV6-3 with TRBJ1-2; maybe TRBD1 (6 bases). Germline V gene lookup returns CDR1 MNHEY and CDR2 SVGEGT. CDR3 size: 14 residues. Trimming removed 4 bases at V and 6 bases at J, with 15 bases between. The CDR3 spells CASSSGGNVNGYTF. The DNA for the CDR3 is TGTGCCAGCAGTTCGGGGGGCAATGTGAATGGCTACACCTTC.

In this sample, this clonotype turned up many times. This chain uses TRBV15 with TRBJ1-1, with D unresolved. The germline gives CDR1 LNHNV, CDR2 YYDKDF (reference sequence). The CDR3 is 15 residues long. Trimming removed 4 bases from V and 5 bases from J, with 17 bases in between. CDR3 DNA sequence: TGTGCCACCAGCATTGAGCCCCAAACCATAACTGAAGCTTTCTTT. It yields the protein CATSIEPQTITEAFF. The whole variable domain, filled in from reference TRBV15 and TRBJ1-1, reads DAMVIQNPRYQVTQFGKPVTLSCSQTLNHNVMYWYQQKSSQAPKLLFHYYDKDFNNEADTPDNFQSRRPNTSFCFLDIRSPGLGDTAMYLCATSIEPQTITEAFFGQGTRLTVV.

This clonotype showed up many times. V and J are TRBV29-1 and TRBJ2-5; possible D gene TRBD2, 6 bases. The CDR3 runs 12 residues. Trimming took off 3 bases at V and 5 bases at J, with 10 bases between the two ends. Germline assignment: CDR1 SQVTM and CDR2 ANQGSEA. The CDR3 nucleotides are TGCAGCGTTGATCGCGGGGAGGAGACCCAGTACTTC. Its protein is CSVDRGEETQYF.

This clonotype was counted only a few times. The chain employs TRBV10-2 and TRBJ2-1, with TRBD2 matching over 8 bases. Germline V CDR1 and CDR2: WSHSY, SAAADI. The CDR3 has 14 amino acids. V was pared by 7 bases and J by 7 bases, with 9 bases of the junction left unmatched. CDR3: CASNRRGAGNEQFF. CDR3 bases: TGCGCCAGCAATCGGCGGGGGGCCGGGAATGAGCAGTTCTTC.

Ten or more counts support this clonotype. The V gene is TRBV20-1, the J gene TRBJ2-7; 11 nucleotides agree with TRBD1. The CDR3 loop spans 14 amino acids. With 6 bases clipped from V and 3 bases from J, the junction kept 7 bases outside the gene matches. Germline CDR1 reads DFQATT; CDR2 reads SNEGSKA (reference sequence). The CDR3 nucleotides read TGCAGTGCCCCCGGGGGACAGGGGGTCTACGAGCAGTACTTC. Translating gives CSAPGGQGVYEQYF.

This clonotype was observed at least ten times. The genes are TRBV28 and TRBJ1-4, with 10 bases matching TRBD1. The junction had 12 bases not matched to a gene; V was cut back by 6 bases and J by 8 bases. Germline V CDR1 and CDR2: MDHEN, SYDVKM. The CDR3 has 16 residues. Here the CDR3 reads CASSWGTGVNGEKLFF. CDR3 bases: TGTGCCAGCAGCTGGGGGACAGGGGTAAACGGCGAAAAACTGTTTTTT.

The table lists this clonotype with a few counts. The chain recombines TRBV7-2 with TRBJ1-5; TRBD1 is a possible D gene (6 bases). CDR1 is SGHTA, CDR2 FQGNSA, per germline. V lost 5 bases, J lost 7 bases, and 21 bases lay in between. The CDR3 consists of 16 residues. The CDR3 loop is CASSRDPGTREQPQHF. The CDR3 DNA follows: TGTGCCAGCAGCCGGGATCCCGGGACAAGGGAACAGCCCCAGCATTTT. The full variable domain, completed using reference TRBV7-2 and TRBJ1-5, is GAGVSQSPSNKVTEKGKDVELRCDPISGHTALYWYRQSLGQGLEFLIYFQGNSAPDKSGLPSDRFSAERTGGSVSTLTIQRTQQEDSAVYLCASSRDPGTREQPQHFGDGTRLSIL.

This clonotype appeared many times. The chain is built from TRBV18 and TRBJ2-2; D not certain. Germline CDR1 reads KGHSH; CDR2 reads LQKENI. Trimming took 1 base from V and 3 from J, leaving 9 bases between them. The CDR3 length is 15 residues. CDR3 loop: CASSPRIGDTGELFF. The DNA for the CDR3 is TGTGCCAGCTCACCACGAATCGGTGACACCGGGGAGCTGTTTTTT.

The sample holds many counts of this clonotype. The rearrangement uses TRBV5-1 and TRBJ2-2; D unclear. Between the trimmed V and J ends, which lost 4 bases and 1 base, there was a span of 17 bases. The CDR3 totals 17 residues. Germline CDR1 and CDR2: SGHRS and YFSETQ. The CDR3 loop reads CASSPELGWKNTGELFF. In DNA form, the CDR3 reads TGCGCCAGCAGCCCGGAACTGGGGTGGAAGAACACCGGGGAGCTGTTTTTT.

This clonotype has ten or more counts. The V call is TRBV5-1, the J call TRBJ2-3; 9 bases are shared with TRBD2. Trimming cost V 1 base and J 5 bases; bases outside gene matches: 11. CDR3 length: 17 amino acids. Germline assignment: CDR1 SGHRS and CDR2 YFSETQ. CDR3 bases: TGCGCCAGCAGCTTGTCTCTGGCGGGAGGGCCGGGAGATACGCAGTATTTT. Translating it yields CASSLSLAGGPGDTQYF.

This clonotype has a handful of counts. The chain links TRBV7-2 to TRBJ2-5; tentatively, D is TRBD1 or TRBD2 (5 bases each). Germline CDR1 and CDR2: SGHTA and FQGNSA. Trimming left V 5 bases short and J 0 bases short, with 10 bases between. The CDR3 totals 14 residues. The CDR3 region has the DNA TGTGCCAGCAGCCCCGGGACCTACCAAGAGACCCAGTACTTC. This encodes CASSPGTYQETQYF.

On this clonotype itself: Just one base apart from a much larger clone, this may be a read error. The chain joins TRBV6-5 to TRBJ1-2; possible D gene TRBD1, 6 bases. V was cut by 4 bases and J by 8 bases, with 20 bases left in between. CDR1 and CDR2 from the germline V gene are MNHEY and SVGAGI. This CDR3 spans 15 amino acids. CDR3 sequence (DNA): TGTGCCAGCAGTTTATTCACCACAGGGAGCCGAGGCTACACCTTC. Amino acids: CASSLFTTGSRGYTF.

This clonotype was counted ten times or more. This chain uses TRBV29-1 with TRBJ2-1, with TRBD2 matching over 8 bases. The length of the CDR3 is 14 residues. The junction had 7 bases not matched to a gene; V was cut back by 5 bases and J by 4 bases. Germline CDR1 and CDR2: SQVTM and ANQGSEA. CDR3 protein: CSVNPGGEYNEQFF. CDR3 DNA: TGCAGCGTTAACCCGGGGGGGGAATACAATGAGCAGTTCTTC.